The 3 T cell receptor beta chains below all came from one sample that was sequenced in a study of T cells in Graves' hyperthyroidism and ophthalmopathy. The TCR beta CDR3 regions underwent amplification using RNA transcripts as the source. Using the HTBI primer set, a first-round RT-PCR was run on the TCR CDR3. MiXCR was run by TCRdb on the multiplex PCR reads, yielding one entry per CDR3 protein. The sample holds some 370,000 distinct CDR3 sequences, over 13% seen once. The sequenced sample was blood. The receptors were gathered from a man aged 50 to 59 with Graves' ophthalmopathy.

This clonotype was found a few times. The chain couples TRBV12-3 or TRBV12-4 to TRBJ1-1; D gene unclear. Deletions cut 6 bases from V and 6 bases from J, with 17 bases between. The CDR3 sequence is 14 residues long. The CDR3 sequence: CASRNASRGSEAFF. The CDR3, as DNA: TGTGCCAGCAGGAATGCCTCGAGAGGGTCTGAAGCTTTCTTT.

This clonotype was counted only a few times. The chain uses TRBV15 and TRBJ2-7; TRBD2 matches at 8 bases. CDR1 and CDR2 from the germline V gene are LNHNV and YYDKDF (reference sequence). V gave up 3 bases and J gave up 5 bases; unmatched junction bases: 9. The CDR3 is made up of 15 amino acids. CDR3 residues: CATSSETGGVDEQYF. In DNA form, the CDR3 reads TGTGCCACCAGCAGTGAGACGGGAGGGGTGGACGAGCAGTACTTC.

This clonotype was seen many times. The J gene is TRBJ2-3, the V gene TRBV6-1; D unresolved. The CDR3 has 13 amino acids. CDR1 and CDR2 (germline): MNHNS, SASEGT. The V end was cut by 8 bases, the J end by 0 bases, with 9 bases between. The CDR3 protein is CASSYRSTDTQYF. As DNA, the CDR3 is TGTGCCAGCTCGTACCGGAGCACAGATACGCAGTATTTT.